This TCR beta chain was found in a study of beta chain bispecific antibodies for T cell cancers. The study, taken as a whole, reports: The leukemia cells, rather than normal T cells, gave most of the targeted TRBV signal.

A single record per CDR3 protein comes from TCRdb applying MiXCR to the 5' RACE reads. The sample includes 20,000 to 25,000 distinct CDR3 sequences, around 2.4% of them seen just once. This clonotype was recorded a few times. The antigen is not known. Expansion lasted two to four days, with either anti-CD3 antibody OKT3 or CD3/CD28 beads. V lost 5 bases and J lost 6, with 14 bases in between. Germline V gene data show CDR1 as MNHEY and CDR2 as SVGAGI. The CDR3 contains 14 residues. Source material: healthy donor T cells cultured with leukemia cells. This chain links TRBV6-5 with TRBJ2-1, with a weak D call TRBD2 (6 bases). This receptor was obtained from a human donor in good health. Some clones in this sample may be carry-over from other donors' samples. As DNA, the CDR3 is TGTGCCAGCAGTGGAGGGGACCAGGGCAATGAGCAGTTCTTC. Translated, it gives CASSGGDQGNEQFF.